The 29 T cell receptor beta chains listed next were all sequenced from one sample in a study of follicular helper T cells after annual influenza vaccination. Time point meaning: 2015-2016 season, 7 days after influenza vaccination. The table came from immunoSEQ multiplex PCR; TCRdb's copy has only in-frame clones and leaves some out. The sample contains over a thousand clones, roughly 69% of which appear only once. The source material was CXCR5+ CD38+ circulating T follicular helper cells from blood, sampled 7 days after influenza vaccination. Stated subset: circulating Tfh, non-naive CD4+CXCR5+PD-1+ (ICOS+CD38+ or ICOS-CD38-). The receptors originated from an adult who received the influenza vaccine.

The V call is TRBV7-9, the J call TRBJ2-7; 10 nucleotides line up with TRBD1. Germline CDR1 is SEHNR and CDR2 is FQNEAQ (reference sequence). The junction had 9 bases not matched to a gene; V was cut back by 1 base and J by 6 bases. The CDR3 length is 16 residues. The CDR3, as DNA: TGTGCCAGCAGCTTAGGCGGGACAGGGGCACGGAGCGAGCAGTACTTC. Translation gives CASSLGGTGARSEQYF.

The chain joins TRBV9 to TRBJ2-1; 7 positions match TRBD1. Germline loops: CDR1 SGDLS, CDR2 YYNGEE. This CDR3 region has 16 residues. Trimming removed 0 bases from V and 6 bases from J; junction bases left unmatched: 9. CDR3 sequence (DNA): TGTGCCAGCAGCGTAGGTAGTAGGGACAGCACCAATGAGCAGTTCTTC. It encodes CASSVGSRDSTNEQFF.

The V call is TRBV11-2, the J call TRBJ1-1; D is undetermined. CDR1 SGHAT and CDR2 FQNNGV come from the germline V gene. This CDR3 has 13 residues. V was clipped by 1 base and J by 10 bases, with 13 bases between them. DNA for the CDR3: TGTGCCAGCAGCTTAGGGGGAGTGGGATCAGCTTTCTTT. Translating it yields CASSLGGVGSAFF.

The chain joins TRBV29-1 to TRBJ2-3; D might be TRBD1 or TRBD2, each matching 7 bases. CDR1 and CDR2 (germline): SQVTM, ANQGSEA. The V gene lost 8 bases and the J gene lost 1 base, with 19 bases spanning the gap. The CDR3 spans 15 residues. The CDR3 coding sequence is TGCAGCTCCCGGGGGGACAGAAAGGGCACAGATACGCAGTATTTT. Protein product: CSSRGDRKGTDTQYF.

The rearrangement uses TRBV19 and TRBJ1-3; D unclear. Looked up from germline, CDR1 is LNHDA and CDR2 is SQIVND (reference sequence). The CDR3 sequence is 14 residues long. Trimming left V 4 bases short and J 1 base short, with 8 bases between. CDR3 in DNA: TGTGCCAGTAGTACGGCGGATTCTGGAAACACCATATATTTT. The encoded protein is CASSTADSGNTIYF.

This clone appeared a few times. This chain joins TRBV7-2 and TRBJ1-1, with D perhaps TRBD1 (6 bases). Germline CDR1 reads SGHTA; CDR2 reads FQGNSA. The ends were cut back, 5 bases at V and 2 bases at J, with 9 bases in the middle. The CDR3 extends over 13 amino acids. The CDR3 nucleotides are TGTGCCAGCAGCAGACAGGTAAACACTGAAGCTTTCTTT. This sequence encodes CASSRQVNTEAFF.

This clone was seen a few times. This chain joins TRBV30 and TRBJ1-4; D may be TRBD1 (5 bases). The CDR3 is 13 amino acids. CDR1 and CDR2 (germline): GTSNPN, SVGIG (reference sequence). Trimming removed 7 bases at V and 5 bases at J, with 14 bases between. The CDR3 bases are TGTGCCTTAAATTACAGGCCCAATGAAAAACTGTTTTTT. Its protein is CALNYRPNEKLFF.

The rearrangement uses TRBV19 and TRBJ2-6; possibly TRBD1 for D (5 bases). The germline V gene encodes CDR1 LNHDA and CDR2 SQIVND (reference sequence). This CDR3 contains 18 residues. V shed 5 bases and J shed 5 bases, with 22 bases lying between them. CDR3 protein: CASSVSRTNQSRANVLTF. The CDR3 bases are TGTGCCAGTAGTGTAAGTAGGACAAATCAAAGTCGGGCCAACGTCCTGACTTTC.

The chain couples TRBV2 to TRBJ1-2; tentative D call: TRBD1 (6 bases). Germline V gives CDR1 SNHLY, CDR2 FYNNEI. With 7 bases removed from V and 2 bases from J, the gap between germline ends came to 11 bases. The CDR3 has 13 residues. CDR3 nucleotides: TGTGCCAGCATTGGGGGCCTCAACTATGGCTACACCTTC. It specifies CASIGGLNYGYTF.

The sample holds a few counts of this clone. The V call is TRBV2, the J call TRBJ2-7; TRBD2 agrees at 12 bases. Germline V gene sequence: CDR1 SNHLY, CDR2 FYNNEI. The CDR3 extends over 13 amino acids. After removal of 3 bases from V and 13 bases from J, the junction contained 7 bases not matched to a gene. CDR3 region: CASSERLAGDVYF. The CDR3 DNA reads TGTGCCAGCAGTGAGAGACTAGCGGGAGATGTATACTTC.

This chain joins TRBV6-4 and TRBJ2-7; 11 bases fit TRBD2. J gave up 5 bases and V 5 bases, and 14 bases lay outside the gene matches. This CDR3 is 17 amino acids long. The germline V gene encodes CDR1 MRHNA and CDR2 SNTAGT. CDR3 DNA sequence: TGTGCCAGCAGTTCGCCAACCACTAGCGGGAGTCCCAACGAGCAGTACTTC. Translation gives CASSSPTTSGSPNEQYF.

As for this clone: Other DNA sequences within the sample encode an identical CDR3. The chain couples TRBV27 to TRBJ2-2; no definite D call. The CDR3 runs 14 residues. Per the germline V gene, CDR1 is MNHEY and CDR2 is SMNVEV (reference sequence). V gave up 2 bases and J gave up 3 bases, with 7 bases separating them. In DNA, the CDR3 is TGTGCCAGCAGTTTAGACTTATACACCGGGGAGCTGTTTTTT. Encoded protein: CASSLDLYTGELFF.

This clone has a handful of counts. V is TRBV5-1 and J is TRBJ1-2, with 8 bases identical to TRBD1. The junction had 6 bases not matched to a gene; V was cut back by 3 bases and J by 8 bases. The CDR3 loop spans 13 amino acids. From germline, CDR1 is SGHRS and CDR2 YFSETQ. CDR3 sequence reads: CASSWTGYAGYTF. The CDR3 nucleotides are TGCGCCAGCAGCTGGACAGGGTACGCGGGCTACACCTTC.

The chain uses TRBV2 and TRBJ2-7; 9 bases align to TRBD1. This CDR3 is built from 13 residues. Germline CDR1 and CDR2: SNHLY and FYNNEI. V lost 4 bases and J lost 7; bases outside the gene matches: 5. CDR3 protein: CASSAGQGLEQYF. The CDR3 DNA reads TGTGCCAGCAGTGCGGGACAGGGTTTGGAGCAGTACTTC.

This clone was counted only a few times. This CDR3 is also generated by other DNA sequences in the sample. The rearrangement joins TRBV5-1 to TRBJ1-2; the D is unclear. The CDR3 runs to 14 residues. V was shortened by 0 bases and J by 2 bases, with 8 bases between the two germline ends. Looked up from germline, CDR1 is SGHRS and CDR2 is YFSETQ. The CDR3 is CASSLAEGNYGYTF. DNA of the CDR3: TGCGCCAGCAGCTTGGCCGAGGGAAACTATGGCTACACCTTC.

The CDR3 coding sequence is TGTGCCAGCACCCTGGGACAGGGCCCCTACGAGCAGTACTTC. It specifies CASTLGQGPYEQYF. The J gene is TRBJ2-7, the V gene TRBV7-2; 9 bases map to TRBD1. The V and J ends lost 7 bases and 2 bases, in that order; junction bases with no gene match: 6. The CDR3 extends over 14 amino acids. From germline, CDR1 is SGHTA and CDR2 FQGNSA.

A remark on this clone: One end of the junction is discordant with germline, which a read error may explain. The J gene is TRBJ1-5, the V gene TRBV11-2; the match to TRBD1 covers 7 bases. Germline V gene data show CDR1 as SGHAT and CDR2 as FQNNGV. The CDR3 runs to 15 residues. The CDR3 coding sequence is TGTGCCAGCAGCATAGAGACAGGGAAAGGACAGCCCCAGCATTTT. Amino acid sequence: CASSIETGKGQPQHF.

This clone was seen a handful of times. The chain links TRBV29-1 to TRBJ2-5; D is possibly TRBD1 (6 bases). The germline gives CDR1 SQVTM, CDR2 ANQGSEA. The germline V and J ends were trimmed by 3 bases and 4 bases, with 12 bases remaining between them. CDR3 size: 13 residues. CDR3 sequence reads: CSVETGGGETQYF. In DNA, the CDR3 is TGCAGCGTTGAGACAGGTGGCGGAGAGACCCAGTACTTC.

This clone showed up just a few times. This chain joins TRBV5-4 and TRBJ1-5; the D is unclear. The CDR3 extends over 13 amino acids. The germline V gene has CDR1 SGHNT and CDR2 YYREEE (reference sequence). V was cut by 4 bases and J by 3 bases, with 8 bases left in between. CDR3 DNA sequence: TGTGCCAGCAGCGAGGGCCTCAATCAGCCCCAGCATTTT. Residues: CASSEGLNQPQHF.

This rearrangement joins TRBV11-3 to TRBJ2-7; tentatively, D is TRBD1 (6 bases). In germline, CDR1 is SGHNT, CDR2 YENEEA. The V end was cut by 2 bases, the J end by 3 bases, with 14 bases between. The CDR3 totals 15 residues. The CDR3 nucleotides are TGTGCCAGCAGCTTAAATAACCAGGGGAGCTACGAGCAGTACTTC. Translated, it gives CASSLNNQGSYEQYF.

CDR3 nucleotide sequence: TGTGCCAGCAGCTTGGGTACGGAGACCCAGTACTTC. Its protein is CASSLGTETQYF. This chain joins TRBV5-5 and TRBJ2-5; D unresolved. Germline loops: CDR1 SGHKS, CDR2 YYEKEE (reference sequence). V was pared by 0 bases and J by 5 bases, with 5 bases between. This CDR3 is 12 amino acids long.

This clone is deemed large. The chain uses TRBV29-1 and TRBJ2-1, with 10 positions matching TRBD2. The CDR3 totals 14 residues. CDR1 and CDR2 from the germline V gene are SQVTM and ANQGSEA. Trimming at V came to 6 bases and at J to 5 bases, leaving 7 bases not matched to a gene. DNA of the CDR3: TGCAGCGTGTCCTTTAGCGGGAGGCACAATGAGCAGTTCTTC. The encoded protein is CSVSFSGRHNEQFF.

The CDR3 DNA reads TGTGCCAGCAGCTTAGGAGGCGCCCAAGAGACCCAGTACTTC. It specifies CASSLGGAQETQYF. The chain links TRBV7-2 to TRBJ2-5; D is undetermined. V was trimmed by 1 base and J by 1 base, leaving 7 bases between them. The CDR3 extends over 14 amino acids. Germline CDR1 SGHTA, CDR2 FQGNSA. Supplemented by reference TRBV7-2 and TRBJ2-5, the full variable domain reads GAGVSQSPSNKVTEKGKDVELRCDPISGHTALYWYRQSLGQGLEFLIYFQGNSAPDKSGLPSDRFSAERTGGSVSTLTIQRTQQEDSAVYLCASSLGGAQETQYFGPGTRLLVL.

On this clone itself: Given a much more abundant clone one base away, this may be a read error. The same CDR3 can be traced to other DNA sequences in this sample. The CDR3 here is CASSPEGSGELFF. In nucleotides, the CDR3 is TGTGCCAGCAGCCCCGAGGGGTCCGGGGAGCTGTTTTTT. The V and J genes are TRBV5-1 and TRBJ2-2; D tentatively reads TRBD1 or TRBD2 (5 bases each). Germline loops: CDR1 SGHRS, CDR2 YFSETQ. The length of the CDR3 is 13 residues. Combining the CDR3 with reference TRBV5-1 and TRBJ2-2 gives the whole variable domain KAGVTQTPRYLIKTRGQQVTLSCSPISGHRSVSWYQQTPGQGLQFLFEYFSETQRNKGNFPGRFSGRQFSNSRSEMNVSTLELGDSALYLCASSPEGSGELFFGEGSRLTVL.

J is TRBJ1-1 and V is TRBV7-9; 8 bases agree with TRBD1. V dropped 4 bases and J dropped 1; count of bases not matched to a gene: 5. The CDR3 contains 15 residues. Germline V gene sequence: CDR1 SEHNR, CDR2 FQNEAQ (reference sequence). CDR3 in DNA: TGTGCCAGCAGCTCAGGGGGCGTAGGGAACACTGAAGCTTTCTTT. This codes for CASSSGGVGNTEAFF.

The J gene is TRBJ2-5, the V gene TRBV27, with TRBD2 matching 14 bases. The CDR3 contains 18 residues. After removal of 7 bases from V and 5 bases from J, the junction contained 15 bases not matched to a gene. CDR1 and CDR2 from the germline V gene are MNHEY and SMNVEV (reference sequence). CDR3 region: CASTPHAAGLAGVETQYF. The CDR3 DNA reads as TGTGCCAGCACCCCACACGCTGCGGGACTAGCGGGAGTTGAGACCCAGTACTTC.

This clone is deemed large. The V call is TRBV2, the J call TRBJ2-7; D is uncertain. The CDR3 contains 13 residues. V lost 5 bases to trimming and J lost 2 bases, with 10 bases between them. The germline V gene has CDR1 SNHLY and CDR2 FYNNEI. DNA of the CDR3: TGTGCCAGCAGTTTACCGTTAACCTACGAGCAGTACTTC. It translates to CASSLPLTYEQYF.

V is TRBV5-1 and J is TRBJ1-5; no clear D. This CDR3 contains 16 residues. V lost 0 bases to trimming and J lost 1 base, with 11 bases between them. Germline CDR1 and CDR2: SGHRS and YFSETQ. CDR3 DNA sequence: TGCGCCAGCAGCTTGGAGGGTTCTGGGAGCAATCAGCCCCAGCATTTT. As protein: CASSLEGSGSNQPQHF.

With regard to this clone: This clone may be a read error of a much larger clone one base away. CDR3 sequence (DNA): TGTGCCAGCATTGGGTACACTGAAGCTTTCTTT. Translating gives CASIGYTEAFF. The chain uses TRBV6-8 and TRBJ1-1; no clear D gene. CDR1 MNHGY and CDR2 SAAAGT come from the germline V gene. Trimming left V 7 bases short and J 3 bases short, with 6 bases between. The CDR3 contains 11 residues.